A selection of T cell receptor beta chains follows, all from one sample in a study of blood T cell repertoires in COVID-19. Sequenced by immunoSEQ multiplex PCR; TCRdb stores in-frame clones only, minus some. The sample lists tens of thousands of clones, around 83% occurring once. The sample was peripheral blood. The origin of the receptors is a human donor in a cohort sampled during active COVID-19. Both conserved end residues are part of each CDR3. The order of the fields is V gene, J gene, D gene, CDR3 length, clone size, CDR3 DNA, CDR3 protein. D genes are given only for firm matches. Clone sizes are given selectively: once, few, many, or a class where the clone is expanded.

>TRBV19|TRBJ1-1|-|14|-
TGTGCCAGTAGTATAGATCTAAGGAACACTGAAGCTTTCTTT
CASSIDLRNTEAFF
>TRBV6-5|TRBJ2-3|TRBD2|14|-
TGTGCCAGCAGCAGGACTAGCGGCGTAGATACGCAGTATTTT
CASSRTSGVDTQYF
>TRBV7-8|TRBJ2-3|-|14|few
-
CASILVSGTDTQYF
>TRBV5-1|TRBJ2-5|TRBD2|16|-
TGCGCCAGCAGCTTGGCCGGAAGAGCGGGACAAGAGACCCAGTACTTC
CASSLAGRAGQETQYF
>TRBV5-6|TRBJ2-5|TRBD2|16|few
TGTGCCAGCAGCGGAAACCTAGCGGGAGTACGAGAGACCCAGTACTTC
CASSGNLAGVRETQYF
>TRBV2|TRBJ2-5|-|15|once
TGTGCCAGCAGTGTGGAGCAGGGCTCCCAAGAGACCCAGTACTTC
CASSVEQGSQETQYF
>TRBV6-4|TRBJ2-2|-|14|-
TGTGCCAGCACCGGGTCCCCGGGGACCGGGGAGCTGTTTTTT
CASTGSPGTGELFF
>TRBV15|TRBJ1-1|-|14|many
TGTGCCACCAGCCGACCGAGGGCGAACACTGAAGCTTTCTTT
CATSRPRANTEAFF
>TRBV28|TRBJ1-5|TRBD1|15|-
TGTGCCAGCAGCTCCGGGACAGGGGGCGGTCAGCCCCAGCATTTT
CASSSGTGGGQPQHF
>TRBV5-1|TRBJ1-2|-|15|-
TGCGCCAGCAGCTTGGATCGCCAGGTCAGTGATGGCTACACCTTC
CASSLDRQVSDGYTF
>TRBV10-1|TRBJ2-2|-|14|-
TGCGCCAGCAGTGAGCGGGGGGCGGCCGGGGAGCTGTTTTTT
CASSERGAAGELFF
>TRBV2|TRBJ2-7|TRBD1|13|-
TGTGCCAGCAGGGGACAGGGGATCCACGAGCAGTACTTC
CASRGQGIHEQYF
>TRBV10-1|TRBJ1-3|-|16|-
TGCGCCAGCAGGCCTAGGATATCTACCTCTGGAAACACCATATATTTT
CASRPRISTSGNTIYF
>TRBV6-5|TRBJ1-1|TRBD1|13|-
TGTGCCAGCAGGGCGGACAGGGGCGCTGAAGCTTTCTTT
CASRADRGAEAFF
>TRBV11-2|TRBJ2-5|-|16|-
TGTGCCAGCAGCTTAGGACGGGTTTCGTACCAAGAGACCCAGTACTTC
CASSLGRVSYQETQYF
>TRBV3-1/TRBV3-2|TRBJ2-1|TRBD2|15|-
TGTGCCAGCAGCCAAGAGGGGACTAGCTCAGCTGAGCAGTTCTTC
CASSQEGTSSAEQFF
>TRBV23-1|TRBJ1-4|-|11|-
TGCGCCAGCAGTCCCGGGAAGAGACTGTTTTTT
CASSPGKRLFF
>TRBV11-2|TRBJ2-3|-|12|-
TGTGCCAGCAGCCTAAACACAGATACGCAGTATTTT
CASSLNTDTQYF
>TRBV10-1|TRBJ2-3|TRBD2|16|-
TGCGCCAGCAGTGAGTCGTTGGCGGGAGGTACGGATACGCAGTATTTT
CASSESLAGGTDTQYF
>TRBV7-8|TRBJ2-1|TRBD2|15|-
TGTGCCAGCAGCGCGGGACTAGACTCCTACAATGAGCAGTTCTTC
CASSAGLDSYNEQFF
>TRBV24-1|TRBJ2-5|TRBD2|15|once
TGTGCCACCAGTGACCCTTCGGGGGGAGGAGAGACCCAGTACTTC
CATSDPSGGGETQYF
>TRBV19|TRBJ1-1|-|15|-
TGTGCCAGTAGTATAGATTCGACAGTGAACACTGAAGCTTTCTTT
CASSIDSTVNTEAFF
>TRBV7-9|TRBJ2-5|TRBD1|15|-
TGTGCCAGCAGCTTAATGGGACAGCCCGGGGAGACCCAGTACTTC
CASSLMGQPGETQYF
>TRBV6-1|TRBJ2-3|-|14|-
TGTGCCAGCAGTGAAGCCCCGGCAGCGGATACGCAGTATTTT
CASSEAPAADTQYF
>TRBV2|TRBJ2-3|-|15|-
TGTGCCAGCCGCGAACAGGGTTTGGGCACAGATACGCAGTATTTT
CASREQGLGTDTQYF
>TRBV6-4|TRBJ1-5|-|16|once
TGTGCCAGCAGTGACCCCCCGGCGGGTAGCAATCAGCCCCAGCATTTT
CASSDPPAGSNQPQHF
>TRBV5-4|TRBJ1-1|TRBD1|14|-
TGTGCCAGCAGCTCGTTACAGGGGTTAGATGAAGCTTTCTTT
CASSSLQGLDEAFF
>TRBV15|TRBJ2-5|TRBD2|14|-
TGTGCCACCAGCAGAGGACTAGCGAAAGAGACCCAGTACTTC
CATSRGLAKETQYF
>TRBV6-4|TRBJ2-7|TRBD2|19|-
TGTGCCAGCAGTGACTCGTGGGTTGCAGATAGCGGGAGCTCCTACGAGCAGTACTTC
CASSDSWVADSGSSYEQYF
>TRBV5-5|TRBJ1-6|TRBD1|18|-
TGTGCCAGCAGCCCACAGAGACAGGGTAGCTCCTATAATTCACCCCTCCACTTT
CASSPQRQGSSYNSPLHF
>TRBV14|TRBJ2-1|TRBD2|15|few
TGTGCCAGCAGCTTCCGACTAGCGGGAGAGGATGAGCAGTTCTTC
CASSFRLAGEDEQFF
>TRBV5-1|TRBJ2-2|TRBD2|15|-
TGCGCCAGCAGCTTTAGCGGGGGGTACGTCGGGGAGCTGTTTTTT
CASSFSGGYVGELFF
>TRBV12-3/TRBV12-4|TRBJ1-5|-|13|-
TGTGCCAGCAGTAGGGAGGGGGATCAGCCCCAGCATTTT
CASSREGDQPQHF
>TRBV18|TRBJ1-6|-|12|-
TGTGCCAGCTCACACACAAATTCACCCCTCCACTTT
CASSHTNSPLHF
>TRBV7-2|TRBJ2-7|-|15|few
TGTGCCAGCAGCCATCTTCCCGACAGGAACTACGAGCAGTACTTC
CASSHLPDRNYEQYF
>TRBV19|TRBJ2-5|TRBD1|15|-
TGTGCCAGTACCCCGGGACAGGGGGCCGGGGAGACCCAGTACTTC
CASTPGQGAGETQYF
>TRBV2|TRBJ2-4|TRBD2|13|-
TGTGCCACCCGGGGGGACGGTACAAACATTCAGTACTTC
CATRGDGTNIQYF
>TRBV18|TRBJ1-2|TRBD1|17|-
TGTGCCAGCTCACCAGTCGGCATCCAGGGGGGAGGATATGGCTACACCTTC
CASSPVGIQGGGYGYTF
>TRBV10-2|TRBJ1-6|-|16|-
TGCGCCAGCAGTCTATCTTCTTCAGGGGCGAGTTCACCCCTCCACTTT
CASSLSSSGASSPLHF
>TRBV12-3/TRBV12-4|TRBJ1-2|-|13|-
TGTGCCAGCAGTTTTAACAGCCACTATGGCTACACCTTC
CASSFNSHYGYTF
>TRBV27|TRBJ1-2|-|17|-
TGTGCCAGCAGTTCCCTGGGCAGGACAGTGTCTCGGGAAGGCTACACCTTC
CASSSLGRTVSREGYTF
>TRBV18|TRBJ2-4|TRBD1|16|once
TGTGCCAGCTCAGCAAGGACAGGAAGGGCCAAAAACATTCAGTACTTC
CASSARTGRAKNIQYF
>TRBV5-1|TRBJ1-6|TRBD1|14|-
TGCGCCAGCAGCTTGTCACAGGGGAATTCACCCCTCCACTTT
CASSLSQGNSPLHF
>TRBV7-9|TRBJ2-2|TRBD2|18|-
TGTGCCAGCAGCTGGCTGCCGGGCGGGGGGGCATTCGCCGGGGAGCTGTTTTTT
CASSWLPGGGAFAGELFF
>TRBV7-9|TRBJ2-7|-|13|few
TGTGCCAGCAGCCCTCCAGGAAGCTACGAGCAGTACTTC
CASSPPGSYEQYF
>TRBV5-1|TRBJ2-7|TRBD2|16|-
TGCGCCAGCAGGGGTAGCGGGAGGTCCTACTCCTACGAGCAGTACTTC
CASRGSGRSYSYEQYF
>TRBV7-2|TRBJ2-7|TRBD2|14|-
TGTGCCAGCAGCCCCACGGGGGGAGCCCACGAGCAGTACTTC
CASSPTGGAHEQYF
>TRBV2|TRBJ2-7|TRBD2|15|-
TGTGCCAGCAGCCGACTAGCGGGTCGACCCTACGAGCAGTACTTC
CASSRLAGRPYEQYF
>TRBV6-5|TRBJ1-2|TRBD1|15|-
TGTGCCAGCAGACCGCGACAGGGGGTGTACTATGGCTACACCTTC
CASRPRQGVYYGYTF
>TRBV2|TRBJ1-4|-|14|-
TGTGCCAGCAGTGAAGAGAGGTTTGCAGAAAAACTGTTTTTT
CASSEERFAEKLFF
>TRBV3-1/TRBV3-2|TRBJ1-6|-|13|-
TGTGCCAGCAGCCAGGGCACGGATTCACCCCTCCACTTT
CASSQGTDSPLHF
>TRBV5-4|TRBJ2-7|-|12|-
TGTGCCAGCGGCCGGGACACCTACGAGCAGTACTTC
CASGRDTYEQYF
>TRBV2|TRBJ1-6|TRBD1|16|-
TGTGCCAGCGGGGGGACAGGGATCGCCTATAATTCACCCCTCCACTTT
CASGGTGIAYNSPLHF
>TRBV18|TRBJ1-2|TRBD1|14|-
TGTGCCAGCTCACCCGGGACAGGGAACTATGGCTACACCTTC
CASSPGTGNYGYTF
>TRBV2|TRBJ1-5|TRBD1|14|-
TGTGCCAGCAGTGAAACGACAGGGATCCAGCCCCAGCATTTT
CASSETTGIQPQHF